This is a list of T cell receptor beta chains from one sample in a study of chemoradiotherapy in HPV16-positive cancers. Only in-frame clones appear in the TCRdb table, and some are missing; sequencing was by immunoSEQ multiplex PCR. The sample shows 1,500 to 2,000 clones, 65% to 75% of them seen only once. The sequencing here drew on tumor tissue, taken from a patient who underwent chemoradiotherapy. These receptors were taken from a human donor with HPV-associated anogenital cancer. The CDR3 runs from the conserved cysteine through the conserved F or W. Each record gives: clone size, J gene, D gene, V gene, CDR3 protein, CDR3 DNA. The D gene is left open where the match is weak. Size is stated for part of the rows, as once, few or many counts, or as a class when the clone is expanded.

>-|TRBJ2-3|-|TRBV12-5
CASGAGTYITDTQYF
TGTGCTAGTGGGGCCGGGACTTATATCACAGATACGCAGTATTTT
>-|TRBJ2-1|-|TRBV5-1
CATSAGIADTYNEQFF
TGCGCCACCAGTGCGGGAATAGCGGATACCTACAATGAGCAGTTCTTC
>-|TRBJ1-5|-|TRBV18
CASSPGRESNQPQHF
TGTGCCAGCTCCCCCGGCCGGGAGAGCAATCAGCCCCAGCATTTT
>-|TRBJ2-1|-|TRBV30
CAGWTESYNEQFF
TGTGCCGGGTGGACGGAGTCCTACAATGAGCAGTTCTTC
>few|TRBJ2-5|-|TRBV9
CASSLGPGETQYF
TGTGCCAGCAGCTTAGGGCCAGGGGAGACCCAGTACTTC
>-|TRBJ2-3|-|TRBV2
CASSETSTDTQYF
TGTGCCAGCAGTGAAACTAGCACAGATACGCAGTATTTT
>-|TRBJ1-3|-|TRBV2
CASSLRTARLSGNTIYF
TGTGCCAGCAGTCTACGGACCGCTCGCCTCTCTGGAAACACCATATATTTT
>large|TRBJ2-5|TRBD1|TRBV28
CASSRSGGADRDEVTQYF
TGTGCCAGCAGTAGATCAGGGGGCGCGGACCGTGATGAAGTGACCCAGTACTTC
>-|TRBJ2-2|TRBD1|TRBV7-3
CASSSRTGGSGELFF
TGTGCCAGCAGCTCCCGAACAGGGGGCTCCGGGGAGCTGTTTTTT
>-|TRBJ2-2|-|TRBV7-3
CASSRQAGELFF
TGTGCCAGCAGCAGGCAAGCCGGGGAGCTGTTTTTT
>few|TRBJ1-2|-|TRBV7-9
CAIITSGGSSSVRYTF
TGTGCCATCATTACTTCCGGAGGATCAAGCTCCGTGCGGTACACCTTC